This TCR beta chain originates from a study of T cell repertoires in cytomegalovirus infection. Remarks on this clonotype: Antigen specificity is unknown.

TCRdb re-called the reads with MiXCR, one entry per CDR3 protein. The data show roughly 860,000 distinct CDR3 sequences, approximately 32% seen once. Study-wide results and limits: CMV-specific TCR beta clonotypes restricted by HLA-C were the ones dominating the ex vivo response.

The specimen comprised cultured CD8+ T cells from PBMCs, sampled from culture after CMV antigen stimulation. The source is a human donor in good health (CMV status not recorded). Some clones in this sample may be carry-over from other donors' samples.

CDR3 sequence: CASRPNRVNYGYTF. The CDR3 DNA reads as TGTGCCAGCAGGCCCAACAGGGTTAACTATGGCTACACCTTC. The rearrangement uses TRBV5-8 and TRBJ1-2; a weak D match, TRBD1 (6 bases). V lost 5 bases and J 1 base, leaving 12 bases between the germline ends. CDR3 length equals 14 residues. From germline, CDR1 is SGHTS and CDR2 YDEGEE.